Each of the 28 T cell receptor beta chains below was sequenced from the same sample in a study of control samples from healthy donors and cancer patients. The method was immunoSEQ multiplex PCR; TCRdb's version includes in-frame clones alone and lacks a portion of them. The sample records around 130,000 clones, 90% being singletons. The sequencing sample was made of blood. The receptors derive from a man aged 18-30 years in good health.

The V and J genes are TRBV28 and TRBJ1-5; no firm D call. Germline V gene data show CDR1 as MDHEN and CDR2 as SYDVKM. V was clipped by 3 bases and J by 7 bases, with 13 bases between them. This CDR3 has 14 residues. The CDR3 region has the DNA TGTGCCAGCAGTTTCTCAGGAGTGATGCAGCCCCAGCATTTT. Translated: CASSFSGVMQPQHF.

The rearrangement links TRBV3-1 (or the pseudogene TRBV3-2) to TRBJ1-2; D remains ambiguous. CDR3 length: 15 amino acids. From germline, CDR1 is LGHDT and CDR2 YNNKEL (reference sequence). V shed 0 bases and J shed 0 bases, with 8 bases lying between them. The CDR3 DNA follows: TGTGCCAGCAGCCAAGAAGACGTGCCTAACTATGGCTACACCTTC. This translates into CASSQEDVPNYGYTF.

The chain has TRBV6-5 and TRBJ1-3; 7 bases line up with TRBD1. Germline trimming cut 6 bases from V and 4 bases from J; bases unmatched to any gene: 6. This CDR3 has 14 residues. The germline V gene encodes CDR1 MNHEY and CDR2 SVGAGI. This CDR3 is CASSQGVEGNTIYF. CDR3 coding DNA: TGTGCCAGCAGCCAGGGGGTGGAGGGAAACACCATATATTTT.

This chain uses TRBV2 with TRBJ2-7; 10 nucleotides line up with TRBD1. The CDR3 has 15 amino acids. The germline gives CDR1 SNHLY, CDR2 FYNNEI. After removal of 5 bases from V and 6 bases from J, the junction contained 10 bases not matched to a gene. The CDR3 loop reads CASSKVGQGVGEQYF. CDR3 DNA sequence: TGTGCCAGCAGTAAGGTTGGACAGGGGGTCGGCGAGCAGTACTTC. The whole variable domain, filled in from reference TRBV2 and TRBJ2-7, reads EPEVTQTPSHQVTQMGQEVILRCVPISNHLYFYWYRQILGQKVEFLVSFYNNEISEKSEIFDDQFSVERPDGSNFTLKIRSTKLEDSAMYFCASSKVGQGVGEQYFGPGTRLTVT.

This chain uses TRBV2 with TRBJ2-7; D gene unclear. The CDR3 length is 13 residues. Germline V CDR1 and CDR2: SNHLY, FYNNEI. V shed 2 bases and J shed 5 bases, with 10 bases lying between them. CDR3 nucleotide sequence: TGTGCCAGCAGTGAACCTGAGACGAACGAGCAGTACTTC. Protein: CASSEPETNEQYF. Complete variable domain (other parts from reference TRBV2 and TRBJ2-7): EPEVTQTPSHQVTQMGQEVILRCVPISNHLYFYWYRQILGQKVEFLVSFYNNEISEKSEIFDDQFSVERPDGSNFTLKIRSTKLEDSAMYFCASSEPETNEQYFGPGTRLTVT.

The chain uses TRBV11-2 and TRBJ2-7; D gene ambiguous. This CDR3 has 13 residues. V lost 1 base to trimming and J lost 2 bases, with 6 bases between them. Germline V CDR1 and CDR2: SGHAT, FQNNGV. CDR3 region: CASSLAGTYEQYV. The CDR3 DNA sequence: TGTGCCAGCAGCTTAGCCGGAACCTACGAGCAGTACGTC.

The rearrangement uses TRBV3-1 (or the pseudogene TRBV3-2) and TRBJ1-6; D unclear. The germline CDR1 and CDR2 sequences are LGHDT and YNNKEL (reference sequence). Trimming took 0 bases from V and 1 from J, leaving 10 bases between them. This CDR3 region has 17 residues. The DNA for the CDR3 is TGTGCCAGCAGCCAAGACGGACGGGAATCCTATAATTCACCCCTCCACTTT. This translates into CASSQDGRESYNSPLHF.

V is TRBV11-2 and J is TRBJ2-7, with TRBD2 identical over 9 bases. V dropped 3 bases and J dropped 2; count of bases not matched to a gene: 2. The CDR3 runs to 14 residues. CDR1 SGHAT and CDR2 FQNNGV come from the germline V gene. CDR3 amino acids: CASSLTSGTYEQYF. The CDR3 bases are TGTGCCAGCAGCTTGACTAGCGGAACCTACGAGCAGTACTTC. The complete variable domain, with remaining parts taken from reference TRBV11-2 and TRBJ2-7, reads EAGVAQSPRYKIIEKRQSVAFWCNPISGHATLYWYQQILGQGPKLLIQFQNNGVVDDSQLPKDRFSAERLKGVDSTLKIQPAKLEDSAVYLCASSLTSGTYEQYFGPGTRLTVT.

This sequence joins TRBV28 and TRBJ2-6; D is perhaps TRBD1 or TRBD2 (5 bases each). V gave up 8 bases and J gave up 2 bases, with 19 bases separating them. Germline V gene data show CDR1 as MDHEN and CDR2 as SYDVKM. The CDR3 has 17 amino acids. CDR3 coding DNA: TGTGCCAGCGGTCAACGGGGCGGCGTAACTGGGGCCAACGTCCTGACTTTC. It translates to CASGQRGGVTGANVLTF.

The V gene is TRBV28, the J gene TRBJ1-1; TRBD1 is a possible D gene (6 bases). CDR1 is MDHEN and CDR2 is SYDVKM in the germline V gene. The CDR3 runs 10 residues. Between the trimmed V and J ends, which lost 7 bases and 11 bases, there was a span of 11 bases. The DNA of the CDR3 is TGTGCCAGCATGGGGGGCGAGGCTTTCTTT. Translated: CASMGGEAFF.

This chain joins TRBV6-5 and TRBJ1-5; no definite D call. This CDR3 spans 14 amino acids. Germline V gene sequence: CDR1 MNHEY, CDR2 SVGAGI. Deletions cut 4 bases from V and 5 bases from J, with 12 bases between. This chain's CDR3 is CASSSSSFYQPQHF. The CDR3 DNA follows: TGTGCCAGCAGTTCCTCCTCCTTCTATCAGCCCCAGCATTTT.

The J gene is TRBJ2-5, the V gene TRBV10-1; TRBD2 is a possible D gene (5 bases). There are 15 residues in the CDR3. V shed 0 bases and J shed 6 bases, with 14 bases lying between them. Germline V gene data show CDR1 as WNHNN and CDR2 as SYGVQD (reference sequence). The CDR3 is CASSESFGDRKTQYF. The CDR3 DNA sequence: TGCGCCAGCAGTGAGTCGTTCGGGGATCGAAAGACCCAGTACTTC.

This chain uses TRBV10-1 with TRBJ1-2; D gene uncertain. The germline gives CDR1 WNHNN, CDR2 SYGVQD (reference sequence). The V end was cut by 5 bases, the J end by 6 bases, with 4 bases between. CDR3 length: 10 residues. CDR3 amino acids: CASSIDGYTF. CDR3 sequence (DNA): TGCGCCAGCAGTATAGATGGCTACACCTTC.

The chain has TRBV12-3 or TRBV12-4 and TRBJ2-7; maybe TRBD2 (5 bases). CDR3 length equals 13 residues. V lost 7 bases to trimming and J lost 5 bases, with 15 bases between them. The DNA for the CDR3 is TGTGCCAGCACCCGAATAGCGAGCGACGAGCAGTACTTC. Amino acids: CASTRIASDEQYF.

The genes are TRBV3-1 (or the pseudogene TRBV3-2) and TRBJ2-7, with D unresolved. The CDR3 is made up of 15 amino acids. Germline CDR1 reads LGHDT; CDR2 reads YNNKEL (reference sequence). V gave up 1 base and J gave up 2 bases, with 12 bases separating them. In DNA, the CDR3 is TGTGCCAGCAGCCAAGGACTCGTTTTCGCCTACGAGCAGTACTTC. Protein: CASSQGLVFAYEQYF.

Comment on this clone: Other DNA sequences in this sample translate to the same CDR3. The chain carries TRBV28 and TRBJ2-3; no clear D gene. Germline V gene lookup returns CDR1 MDHEN and CDR2 SYDVKM. The CDR3 totals 13 residues. V shed 3 bases and J shed 0 bases, with 4 bases lying between them. CDR3 in amino acids: CASSLYSTDTQYF. CDR3 sequence (DNA): TGTGCCAGCAGTTTGTACAGCACAGATACGCAGTATTTT.

The chain recombines TRBV6-5 with TRBJ1-2; 7 positions match TRBD1. The V segment lost 2 bases and the J segment 6 bases; nucleotides outside the gene matches: 6. The CDR3 extends over 14 amino acids. CDR1 is MNHEY and CDR2 is SVGAGI in the germline V gene. For the CDR3, the DNA is TGTGCCAGCAGTTACGCCGGACAGGCGGATGGCTACACCTTC. This codes for CASSYAGQADGYTF.

J is TRBJ1-6 and V is TRBV7-3, with 8 positions matching TRBD1. CDR1 and CDR2 from the germline V gene are SGHTA and FQGTGA. J gave up 10 bases and V 5 bases, and 7 bases lay outside the gene matches. CDR3 size: 14 residues. The CDR3 coding sequence is TGTGCCAGCAGCGCTACAGGGGGAAAGTCACCCCTCCACTTT. Amino acids: CASSATGGKSPLHF.

V and J are TRBV11-2 and TRBJ2-5, with 7 bases fitting TRBD2. CDR1 and CDR2 from the germline V gene are SGHAT and FQNNGV. The CDR3 has 16 amino acids. V was clipped by 6 bases and J by 8 bases; unmatched bases: 18. CDR3 in amino acids: CASSPQSGAPRETQYF. The CDR3, as DNA: TGTGCCAGCAGTCCTCAAAGCGGGGCCCCCAGGGAAACCCAGTACTTC.

The rearrangement uses TRBV15 and TRBJ2-1, with unresolved D. The CDR3 is 16 residues long. V was shortened by 1 base and J by 0 bases, with 10 bases between the two germline ends. CDR1 LNHNV and CDR2 YYDKDF come from the germline V gene (reference sequence). The chain's CDR3 is CATSRGDMSSYNEQFF. CDR3 bases: TGTGCCACCAGCAGAGGTGACATGAGCTCCTACAATGAGCAGTTCTTC.

V is TRBV9 and J is TRBJ2-2; 8 positions match TRBD2. J was trimmed by 0 bases and V by 0 bases; bases with no gene match: 10. This CDR3 region has 19 residues. Germline V gene sequence: CDR1 SGDLS, CDR2 YYNGEE. The CDR3 sequence: CASSVVGSGSGSNTGELFF. CDR3 DNA sequence: TGTGCCAGCAGCGTAGTGGGGAGCGGGAGTGGGTCGAACACCGGGGAGCTGTTTTTT.

Regarding this clone: This CDR3 is also generated by other DNA sequences in the sample. This chain links TRBV19 with TRBJ2-3; 11 bases align to TRBD2. The J segment lost 1 base and the V segment lost 5 bases, leaving 5 bases of the junction unmatched. Per germline, CDR1 LNHDA and CDR2 SQIVND (reference sequence). This CDR3 has 16 amino acids. CDR3 residues: CASSLSGRAGTDTQYF. CDR3 nucleotides: TGTGCCAGTAGTCTTAGCGGGAGGGCCGGCACAGATACGCAGTATTTT.

CDR3 sequence reads: CASSRRDIHNEQFF. The CDR3 DNA follows: TGTGCCAGCAGCCGCCGGGACATCCACAATGAGCAGTTCTTC. The V and J genes are TRBV7-2 and TRBJ2-1; weak D call: TRBD1 (6 bases). This CDR3 spans 14 amino acids. V was trimmed by 5 bases and J by 5 bases, leaving 13 bases between them. The germline V gene has CDR1 SGHTA and CDR2 FQGNSA.

The chain employs TRBV2 and TRBJ1-1, with D possibly matching TRBD1 (6 bases). The V and J ends lost 7 bases and 5 bases respectively, with 8 bases between them. The CDR3 consists of 11 residues. The germline V gene encodes CDR1 SNHLY and CDR2 FYNNEI. The CDR3 bases are TGTGCCAGCATGAGGGGGACTGAAGCTTTCTTT. Translating it yields CASMRGTEAFF.

V and J are TRBV15 and TRBJ2-3; 7 bases fit TRBD2. The CDR3 has 15 amino acids. Germline trimming cut 1 base from V and 1 base from J; bases unmatched to any gene: 2. Germline loops: CDR1 LNHNV, CDR2 YYDKDF (reference sequence). CDR3 region: CATSRVAGGTDTQYF. The CDR3 nucleotides are TGTGCCACCAGCAGAGTTGCGGGGGGCACAGATACGCAGTATTTT. Drawing the rest from reference TRBV15 and TRBJ2-3, the complete variable domain is DAMVIQNPRYQVTQFGKPVTLSCSQTLNHNVMYWYQQKSSQAPKLLFHYYDKDFNNEADTPDNFQSRRPNTSFCFLDIRSPGLGDTAMYLCATSRVAGGTDTQYFGPGTRLTVL.

This clone is a singleton in its sample. V usage is TRBV7-3 and J usage is TRBJ2-1, with TRBD1 identical over 9 bases. After removal of 5 bases from V and 7 bases from J, the junction contained 6 bases not matched to a gene. CDR3 length equals 14 residues. The germline CDR1 and CDR2 sequences are SGHTA and FQGTGA. As DNA, the CDR3 is TGTGCCAGCAGCCTACAGGGGGCCGTAAATGAGCAGTTCTTC. Its translation is CASSLQGAVNEQFF.

CDR3: CASSGTSYSNQPQHF. The CDR3 DNA reads as TGTGCCAGCAGTGGTACAAGCTATAGCAATCAGCCCCAGCATTTT. The chain uses TRBV2 and TRBJ1-5, with no clear D. Trimming took off 4 bases at V and 0 bases at J, with 10 bases between the two ends. CDR3 length equals 15 residues. Germline lookup yields CDR1 SNHLY and CDR2 FYNNEI.

In its sample, this clone was seen a few times. This chain connects TRBV10-2 to TRBJ2-1; possibly TRBD2 for D (5 bases). The length of the CDR3 is 16 residues. The germline CDR1 and CDR2 sequences are WSHSY and SAAADI. Trimming took off 0 bases at V and 0 bases at J, with 9 bases between the two ends. CDR3 coding DNA: TGCGCCAGCAGTGAGTCTGGGGAGAGCTCCTACAATGAGCAGTTCTTC. It encodes CASSESGESSYNEQFF.